Listed below are T cell receptor beta chains from one sample, sequenced in a study of T cells after somatic rescue of genetic block. Measured with immunoSEQ multiplex PCR; TCRdb has only the in-frame clones, and not every one. The repertoire holds roughly 55,000 clones, with 90% to 96% as singletons. Sequencing input: peripheral blood mononuclear cells (PBMCs). These receptors all come from a child younger than two. Both conserved end residues are part of each CDR3. D genes are given only for firm matches. Size is stated for part of the rows, as once, few or many counts, or as a class when the clone is expanded.

>.|.|TRBV14|TRBJ1-2
TGTGCCAGCAGCTCGGGCTGGTATGGCTACACCTTC
CASSSGWYGYTF
>.|.|TRBV2|TRBJ1-4
TGTGCCAGCAGTACGGGACTGGAAAAACTGTTTTTT
CASSTGLEKLFF
>.|TRBD1|TRBV18|TRBJ1-6
TGTGCCAGCTCATCAGCCGGGACAGCAACCCTCAATTCACCCCTCCACTTT
CASSSAGTATLNSPLHF
>.|.|TRBV6-5|TRBJ2-7
TGTGCCAGTCAAGGGGGGTACGAGCAGTACTTC
CASQGGYEQYF
>.|.|TRBV4-3|TRBJ2-5
TGCGCCAGCAGCCAACTTCTGGGGCTGAATCAAGAGACCCAGTACTTC
CASSQLLGLNQETQYF
>once|.|TRBV10-3|TRBJ2-1
TGTGCCATCAGTGGGACATCCTACAATGAGCAGTTCTTC
CAISGTSYNEQFF
>.|TRBD2|TRBV5-4|TRBJ2-1
TGTGCCAGCAGCCCGAGCGGGAGGGCCTACAATGAGCAGTTCTTC
CASSPSGRAYNEQFF
>.|.|TRBV5-4|TRBJ1-1
TGTGCCAGCAGCCGAAACAGGGCGCTGAACACTGAAGCTTTCTTT
CASSRNRALNTEAFF
>.|.|TRBV5-1|TRBJ2-6
TGCGCCAGCAGCGACAACTCTGGGGCCAACGTCCTGACTTTC
CASSDNSGANVLTF
>few|.|TRBV21-1|TRBJ2-7
TGTGCCAGCCAGCAGGAGGACGAGCAGTACTTC
CASQQEDEQYF
>.|.|TRBV13|TRBJ2-1
TGTGCCAGCAGCTTACCAGGGGTTAATGAGCAGTTCTTC
CASSLPGVNEQFF
>.|.|TRBV5-1|TRBJ2-3
TGCGCCAGCAGCCACACTTCCACAGATACGCAGTATTTT
CASSHTSTDTQYF
>.|TRBD1|TRBV19|TRBJ1-5
TGTGCCAGTAGTATTGGGGGGACAGGGTCTTTTAGTCAGCCCCAGCATTTT
CASSIGGTGSFSQPQHF
>.|.|TRBV5-4|TRBJ2-6
TGTGCCAGCTTGGACGTAGGACCCTCTGGGGCCAACGTCCTGACTTTC
CASLDVGPSGANVLTF
>.|TRBD2|TRBV5-1|TRBJ2-5
TGCGCCAGCAGCTTAGGACTAGCTGGGACCCAGTACTTC
CASSLGLAGTQYF
>.|TRBD2|TRBV4-2|TRBJ2-5
TGTGCCAGCAGCCAAGCGGGAGGGCCAGAGACCCAGTACTTC
CASSQAGGPETQYF
>.|.|TRBV6-6|TRBJ1-2
TGTGCCAGCACCGCCGGGGGTTCGAACTATGGCTACACCTTC
CASTAGGSNYGYTF
>.|.|TRBV5-6|TRBJ1-6
TGTGCCAGCAACGGTGTACGGGACACTAATTCACCCCTCCACTTT
CASNGVRDTNSPLHF
>.|TRBD1|TRBV6-5|TRBJ1-1
TGTGCCAGCAGTTACTCGGGGACAGGGTGGACTGAAGCTTTCTTT
CASSYSGTGWTEAFF
>.|TRBD1|TRBV25-1|TRBJ1-2
TGTGCCAGCAGTGATTCGAGCAGGGGGCTTGGCTACACCTTC
CASSDSSRGLGYTF
>.|.|TRBV16|TRBJ1-2
TGTGCCAGCAGCCAAACGAAAGGAGCCTTCTATGGCTACACCTTC
CASSQTKGAFYGYTF
>.|.|TRBV28|TRBJ2-2
TGTGCCAGCAGCCTCACATCAGCCGGGGAGCTGTTTTTT
CASSLTSAGELFF
>.|TRBD1|TRBV6-5|TRBJ1-5
TGTGCCAGCCAAGACAGGGGGCTGGCTCAGCCCCAGCATTTT
CASQDRGLAQPQHF
>.|TRBD1|TRBV5-1|TRBJ1-2
TGCGCCAGCAGCTGGACAGGGGGCGGCTACACCTTC
CASSWTGGGYTF
>.|TRBD2|TRBV6-6|TRBJ2-3
TGTGCCAGTCGACTAGCGGGAGCGAGAGATACGCAGTATTTT
CASRLAGARDTQYF
>.|.|TRBV9|TRBJ2-3
TGTGCCAGCAGCGTCGAGGGCTCCCGGGATACGCAGTATTTT
CASSVEGSRDTQYF
>.|.|TRBV9|TRBJ1-2
TGTGCCAGCAATGGACAGAGCTATGGCTACACCTTC
CASNGQSYGYTF
>.|.|TRBV7-9|TRBJ2-7
TGTGCCAGCAGCTTAGTTTCAGGCTACGAGCAGTACTTC
CASSLVSGYEQYF